This entry features one TCR beta chain sequence. PCR involved 60 Vbeta and 13 Jbeta primers. Measured with immunoSEQ multiplex PCR; TCRdb has only the in-frame clones, and not every one. Here the sample spans 120,000 or so clones, roughly 82% being singletons. These data originate in a study of cytomegalovirus exposure and HLA in healthy donors. The germline V gene encodes CDR1 LGHNA and CDR2 YSLEER. The length of the CDR3 is 15 residues. This chain links TRBV4-3 with TRBJ2-5; D is perhaps TRBD2 (6 bases). The DNA end is more similar to TRBJ2-7, so the J call may be wrong. The sequenced sample was PBMCs. This receptor was obtained from a male donor in good health and CMV-seropositive. CDR3 loop: CASSQDSGNPYEQYF. CDR3 nucleotide sequence: TGCGCCAGCAGCCAAGATAGCGGAAACCCCTACGAGCAGTACTTC.